The clone carrying this TCR beta chain was seen only a few times. Its matching antigen is unknown. The V segment lost 5 bases and the J segment 0 bases; nucleotides outside the gene matches: 7. Germline values: CDR1 DFQATT, CDR2 SNEGSKA (reference sequence). This CDR3 comprises 14 residues. The sample belongs to a study of response to subunit inactivated influenza vaccine. TCRdb re-analysed the RT-PCR reads in MiXCR, keeping a single row per CDR3 protein. The sample comprises 500,000 to 600,000 distinct CDR3 sequences, 12% of which are singletons, and about 10% rests with the top ten. Study-wide results and caveats: It was suggested by the authors that few new T cells are recruited by each seasonal influenza vaccination.

This TCR was recovered from a man aged 50-59 years who received an inactivated influenza vaccine. Sequences were derived from PBMCs from blood, sampled on the day of vaccination. V and J are TRBV20-1 and TRBJ2-7; TRBD1 matches 7 bases. CDR3 residues: CSALDRWNSYEQYF. CDR3 DNA: TGCAGTGCTCTGGACAGGTGGAACTCCTACGAGCAGTACTTC.